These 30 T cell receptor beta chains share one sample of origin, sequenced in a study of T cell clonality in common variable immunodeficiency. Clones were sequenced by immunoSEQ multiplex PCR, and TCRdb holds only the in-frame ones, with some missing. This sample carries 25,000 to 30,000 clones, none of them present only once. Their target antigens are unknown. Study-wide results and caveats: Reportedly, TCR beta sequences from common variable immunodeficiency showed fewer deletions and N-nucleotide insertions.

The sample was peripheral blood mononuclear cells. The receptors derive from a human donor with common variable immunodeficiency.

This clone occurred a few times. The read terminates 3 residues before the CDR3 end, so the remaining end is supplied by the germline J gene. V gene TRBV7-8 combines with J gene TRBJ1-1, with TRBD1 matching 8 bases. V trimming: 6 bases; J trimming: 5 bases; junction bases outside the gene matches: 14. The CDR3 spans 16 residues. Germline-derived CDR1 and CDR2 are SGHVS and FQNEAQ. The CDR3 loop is CASSSGQGRMFTEAFF. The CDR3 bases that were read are TGTGCCAGCAGTTCAGGACAGGGTCGGATGTTTACTGAA.

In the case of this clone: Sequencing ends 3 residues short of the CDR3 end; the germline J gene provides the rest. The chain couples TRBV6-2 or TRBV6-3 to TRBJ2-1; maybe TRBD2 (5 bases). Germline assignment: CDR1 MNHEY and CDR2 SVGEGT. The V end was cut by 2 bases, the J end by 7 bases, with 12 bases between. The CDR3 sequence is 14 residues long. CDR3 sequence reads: CASSYGGTENEQFF. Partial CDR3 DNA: TGTGCCAGCAGTTACGGAGGAACAGAGAATGAG.

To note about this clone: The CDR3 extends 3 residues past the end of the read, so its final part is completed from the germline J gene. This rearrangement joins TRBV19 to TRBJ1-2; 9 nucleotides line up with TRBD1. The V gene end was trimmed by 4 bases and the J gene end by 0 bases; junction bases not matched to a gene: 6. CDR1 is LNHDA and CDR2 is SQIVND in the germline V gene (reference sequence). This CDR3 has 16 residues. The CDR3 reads CASSKTGGRTNYGYTF. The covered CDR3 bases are TGTGCCAGTAGTAAGACAGGGGGTCGGACTAACTATGGC.

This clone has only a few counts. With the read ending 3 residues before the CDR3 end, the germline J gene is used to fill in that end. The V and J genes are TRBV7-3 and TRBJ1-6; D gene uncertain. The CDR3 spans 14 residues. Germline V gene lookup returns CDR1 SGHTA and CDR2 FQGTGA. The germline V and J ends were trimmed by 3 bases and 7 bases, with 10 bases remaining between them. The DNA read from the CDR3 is TGTGCCAGCAGCTTTCAGCGTGAGAATTCACCC. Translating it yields CASSFQRENSP. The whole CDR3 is CASSFQRENSPLHF.

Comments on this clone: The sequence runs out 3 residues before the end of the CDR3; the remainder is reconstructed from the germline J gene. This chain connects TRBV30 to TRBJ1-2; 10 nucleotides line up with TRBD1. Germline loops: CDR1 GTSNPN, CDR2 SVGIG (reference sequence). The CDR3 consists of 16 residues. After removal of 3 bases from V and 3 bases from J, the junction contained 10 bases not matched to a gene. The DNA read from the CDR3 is TGTGCCTGGAGCGGGACAGGGGCTGGAAGGTACTATGGC. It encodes CAWSGTGAGRYYG. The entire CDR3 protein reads CAWSGTGAGRYYGYTF. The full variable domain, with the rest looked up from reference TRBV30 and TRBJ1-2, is SQTIHQWPATLVQPVGSPLSLECTVEGTSNPNLYWYRQAAGRGLQLLFYSVGIGQISSEVPQNLSASRPQDRQFILSSKKLLLSDSGFYLCAWSGTGAGRYYGYTFGSGTRLTVV.

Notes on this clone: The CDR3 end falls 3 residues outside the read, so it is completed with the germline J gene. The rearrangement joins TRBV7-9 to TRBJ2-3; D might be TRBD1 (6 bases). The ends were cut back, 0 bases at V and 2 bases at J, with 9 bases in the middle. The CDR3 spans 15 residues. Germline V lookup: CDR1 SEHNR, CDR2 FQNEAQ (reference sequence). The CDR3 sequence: CASSLAQGHTDTQYF. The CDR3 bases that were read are TGTGCCAGCAGCTTAGCTCAGGGGCACACAGATACG.

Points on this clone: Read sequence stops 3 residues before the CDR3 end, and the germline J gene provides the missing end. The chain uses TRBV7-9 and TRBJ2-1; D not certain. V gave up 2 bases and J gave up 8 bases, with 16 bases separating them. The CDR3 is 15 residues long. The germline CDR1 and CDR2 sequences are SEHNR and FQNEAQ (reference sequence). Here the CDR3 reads CASSLCRVVCDEQFF. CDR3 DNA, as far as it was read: TGTGCCAGCAGCTTATGCCGGGTCGTGTGTGATGAG.

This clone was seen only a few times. The part of the CDR3 DNA that was read is TGTGCCAGCAGACAGGGTTGGCAA. Translating it yields CASRQGWQ. The CDR3 reads in full as CASRQGWQAFF. The chain carries TRBV6-2 or TRBV6-3 and TRBJ1-1; a weak D match, TRBD1 (6 bases). The read ends 3 residues before the CDR3 terminus; that terminus is restored from the germline J gene. This CDR3 is built from 11 residues. Germline lookup yields CDR1 MNHEY and CDR2 SVGEGT.

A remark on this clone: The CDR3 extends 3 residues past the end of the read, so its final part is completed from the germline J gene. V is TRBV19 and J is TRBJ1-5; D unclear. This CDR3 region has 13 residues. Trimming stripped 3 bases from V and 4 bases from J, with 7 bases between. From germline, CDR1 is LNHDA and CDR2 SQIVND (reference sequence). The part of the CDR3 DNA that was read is TGTGCCAGTAGTATGAAACAGAATCAGCCC. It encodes CASSMKQNQP. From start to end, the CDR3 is CASSMKQNQPQHF.

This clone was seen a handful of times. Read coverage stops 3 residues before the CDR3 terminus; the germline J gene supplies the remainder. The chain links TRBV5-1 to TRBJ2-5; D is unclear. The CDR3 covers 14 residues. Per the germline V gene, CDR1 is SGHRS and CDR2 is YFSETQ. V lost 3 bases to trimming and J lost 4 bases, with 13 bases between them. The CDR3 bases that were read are TGCGCCAGCAGCTCCAATGACTTGAGAGAGACC. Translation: CASSSNDLRET. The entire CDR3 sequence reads CASSSNDLRETQYF.

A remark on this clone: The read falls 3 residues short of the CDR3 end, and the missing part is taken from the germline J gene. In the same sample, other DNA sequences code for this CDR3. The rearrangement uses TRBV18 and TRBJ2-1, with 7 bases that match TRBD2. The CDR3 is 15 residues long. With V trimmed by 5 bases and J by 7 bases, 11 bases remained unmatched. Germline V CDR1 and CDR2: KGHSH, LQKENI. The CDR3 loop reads CASSTGGGILNEQFF. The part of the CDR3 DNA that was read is TGTGCCAGCTCAACAGGCGGGGGAATTCTTAATGAG. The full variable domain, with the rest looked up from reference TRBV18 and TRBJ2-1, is NAGVMQNPRHLVRRRGQEARLRCSPMKGHSHVYWYRQLPEEGLKFMVYLQKENIIDESGMPKERFSAEFPKEGPSILRIQQVVRGDSAAYFCASSTGGGILNEQFFGPGTRLTVL.

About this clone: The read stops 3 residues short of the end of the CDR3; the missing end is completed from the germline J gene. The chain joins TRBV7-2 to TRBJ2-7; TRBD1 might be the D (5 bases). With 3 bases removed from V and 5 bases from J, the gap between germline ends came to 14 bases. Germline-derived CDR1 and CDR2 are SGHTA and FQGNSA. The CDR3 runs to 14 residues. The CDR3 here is CASSFRPQGDEQYF. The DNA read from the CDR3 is TGTGCCAGCAGCTTTCGACCTCAAGGGGACGAG.

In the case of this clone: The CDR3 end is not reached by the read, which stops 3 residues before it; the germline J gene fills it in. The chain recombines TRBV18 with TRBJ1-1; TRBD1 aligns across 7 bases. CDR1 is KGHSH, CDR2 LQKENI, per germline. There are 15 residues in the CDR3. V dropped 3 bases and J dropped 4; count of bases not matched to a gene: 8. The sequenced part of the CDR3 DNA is TGTGCCAGCTCACCTTCCACAGGGGAGGCCACTGAA. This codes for CASSPSTGEATE. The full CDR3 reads CASSPSTGEATEAFF.

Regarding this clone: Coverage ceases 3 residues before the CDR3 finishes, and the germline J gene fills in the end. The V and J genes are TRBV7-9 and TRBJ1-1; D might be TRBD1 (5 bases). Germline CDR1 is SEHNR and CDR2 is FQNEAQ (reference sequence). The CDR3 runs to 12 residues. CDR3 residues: CASSLEAGRAFF. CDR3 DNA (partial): TGTGCCAGCAGCTTAGAGGCAGGGCGG.

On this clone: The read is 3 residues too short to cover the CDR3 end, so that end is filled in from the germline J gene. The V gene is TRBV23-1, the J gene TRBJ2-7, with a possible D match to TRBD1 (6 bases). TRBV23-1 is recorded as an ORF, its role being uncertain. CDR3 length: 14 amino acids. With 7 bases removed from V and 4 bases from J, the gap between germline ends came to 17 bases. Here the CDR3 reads CASTPSGDAYEQYF. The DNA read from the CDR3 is TGCGCCAGCACTCCCTCAGGGGACGCGTACGAG.

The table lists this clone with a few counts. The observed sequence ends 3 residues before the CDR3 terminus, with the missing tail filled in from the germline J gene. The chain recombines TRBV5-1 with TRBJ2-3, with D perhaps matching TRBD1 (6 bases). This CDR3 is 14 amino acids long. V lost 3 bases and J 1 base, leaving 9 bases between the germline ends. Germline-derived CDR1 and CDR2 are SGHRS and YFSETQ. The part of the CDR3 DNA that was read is TGCGCCAGCAGCTCAGGGGATGGCACAGATACG. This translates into CASSSGDGTDT. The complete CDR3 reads CASSSGDGTDTQYF.

CDR3 DNA, as far as it was read: TGTGCCAGCAGCCTGACGGGGACTGGAAACACC. Protein: CASSLTGTGNT. The full CDR3 protein reads CASSLTGTGNTIYF. The rearrangement links TRBV7-9 to TRBJ1-3; the D is unclear. The CDR3 is cut off 3 residues early in the read; its end comes from the germline J gene. The germline gives CDR1 SEHNR, CDR2 FQNEAQ (reference sequence). The CDR3 has 14 residues. Deletions cut 5 bases from V and 2 bases from J, with 10 bases between.

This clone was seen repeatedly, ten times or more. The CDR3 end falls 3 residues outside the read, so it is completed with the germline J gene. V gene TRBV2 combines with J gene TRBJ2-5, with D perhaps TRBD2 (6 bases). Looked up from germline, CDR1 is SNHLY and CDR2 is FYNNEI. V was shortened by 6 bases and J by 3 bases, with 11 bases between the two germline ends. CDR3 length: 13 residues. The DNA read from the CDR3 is TGTGCCAGCAGCCCCTGGGGGGAAGAGACC. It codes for CASSPWGEET. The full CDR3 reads CASSPWGEETQYF.

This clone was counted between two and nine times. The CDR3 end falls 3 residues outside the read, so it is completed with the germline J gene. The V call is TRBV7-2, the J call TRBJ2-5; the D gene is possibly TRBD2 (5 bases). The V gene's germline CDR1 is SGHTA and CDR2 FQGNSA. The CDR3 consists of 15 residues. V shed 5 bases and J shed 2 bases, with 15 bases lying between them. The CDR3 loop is CASSRSGSGQETQYF. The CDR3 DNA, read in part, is TGTGCCAGCAGCCGATCGGGCTCGGGGCAAGAGACC.

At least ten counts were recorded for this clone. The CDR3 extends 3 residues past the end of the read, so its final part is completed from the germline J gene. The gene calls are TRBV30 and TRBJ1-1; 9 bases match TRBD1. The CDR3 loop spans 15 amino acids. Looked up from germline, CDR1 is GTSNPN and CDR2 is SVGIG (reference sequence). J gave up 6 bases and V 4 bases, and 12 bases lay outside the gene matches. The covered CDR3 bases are TGTGCCTGGACCGCACCGGGACAGGGTAACGCTGAA. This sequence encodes CAWTAPGQGNAE. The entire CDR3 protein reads CAWTAPGQGNAEAFF.

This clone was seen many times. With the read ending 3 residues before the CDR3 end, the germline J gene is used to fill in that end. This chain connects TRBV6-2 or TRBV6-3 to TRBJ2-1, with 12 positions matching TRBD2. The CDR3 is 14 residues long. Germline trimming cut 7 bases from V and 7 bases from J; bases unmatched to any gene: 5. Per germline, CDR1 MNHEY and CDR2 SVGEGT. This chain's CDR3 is CASTASGGANEQFF. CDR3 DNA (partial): TGTGCCAGCACAGCTAGCGGGGGGGCAAATGAG.

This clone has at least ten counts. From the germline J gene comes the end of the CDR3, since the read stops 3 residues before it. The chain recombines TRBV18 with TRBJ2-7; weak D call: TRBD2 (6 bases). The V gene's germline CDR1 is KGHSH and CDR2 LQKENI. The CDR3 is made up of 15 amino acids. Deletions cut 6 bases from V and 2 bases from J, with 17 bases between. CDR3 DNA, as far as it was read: TGTGCCAGCTCCGGAAGCGGGTTGGTGGCCTACGAG. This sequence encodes CASSGSGLVAYE. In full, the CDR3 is CASSGSGLVAYEQYF.

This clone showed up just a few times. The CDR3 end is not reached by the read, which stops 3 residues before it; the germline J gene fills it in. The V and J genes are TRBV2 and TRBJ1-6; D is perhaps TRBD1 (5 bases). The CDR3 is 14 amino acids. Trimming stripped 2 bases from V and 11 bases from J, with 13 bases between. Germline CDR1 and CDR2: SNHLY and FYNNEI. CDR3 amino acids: CASSERGAVAPLHF. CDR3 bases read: TGTGCCAGCAGTGAAAGAGGGGCGGTAGCACCC.

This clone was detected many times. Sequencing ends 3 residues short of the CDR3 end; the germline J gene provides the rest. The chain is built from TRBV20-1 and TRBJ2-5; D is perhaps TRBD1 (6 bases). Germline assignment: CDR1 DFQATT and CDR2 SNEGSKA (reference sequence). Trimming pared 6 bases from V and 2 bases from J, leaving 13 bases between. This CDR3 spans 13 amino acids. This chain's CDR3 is CSAQGPPQETQYF. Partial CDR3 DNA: TGCAGTGCACAGGGACCCCCACAAGAGACC.

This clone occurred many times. The CDR3: CASSLGTGGDEKLFF. The part of the CDR3 DNA that was read is TGCGCCAGCAGCTTGGGGACAGGAGGGGATGAAAAA. V is TRBV5-1 and J is TRBJ1-4, with 7 positions matching TRBD1. The observed sequence ends 3 residues before the CDR3 terminus, with the missing tail filled in from the germline J gene. The germline V gene has CDR1 SGHRS and CDR2 YFSETQ. V lost 0 bases, J lost 6 bases, and 5 bases stayed unmatched. The CDR3 length is 15 residues. Using reference TRBV5-1 and TRBJ1-4 for the parts outside the CDR3, the full variable domain is KAGVTQTPRYLIKTRGQQVTLSCSPISGHRSVSWYQQTPGQGLQFLFEYFSETQRNKGNFPGRFSGRQFSNSRSEMNVSTLELGDSALYLCASSLGTGGDEKLFFGSGTQLSVL.

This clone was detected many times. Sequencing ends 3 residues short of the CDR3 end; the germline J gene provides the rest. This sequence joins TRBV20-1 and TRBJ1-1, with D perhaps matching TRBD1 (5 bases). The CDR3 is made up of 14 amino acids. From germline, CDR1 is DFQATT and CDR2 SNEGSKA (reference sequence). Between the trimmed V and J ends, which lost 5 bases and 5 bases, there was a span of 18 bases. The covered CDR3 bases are TGCAGTGCTTCAACCCTTACAGGTGCGACTGAA. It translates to CSASTLTGATE. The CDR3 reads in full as CSASTLTGATEAFF.

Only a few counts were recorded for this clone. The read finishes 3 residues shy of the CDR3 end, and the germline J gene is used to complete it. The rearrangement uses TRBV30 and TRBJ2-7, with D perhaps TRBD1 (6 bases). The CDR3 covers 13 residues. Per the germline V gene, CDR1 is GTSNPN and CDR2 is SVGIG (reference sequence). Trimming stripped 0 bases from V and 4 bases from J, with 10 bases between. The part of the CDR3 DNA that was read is TGTGCCTGGAGTGTTTGGACAGCGTACGAG. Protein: CAWSVWTAYE. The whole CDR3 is CAWSVWTAYEQYF. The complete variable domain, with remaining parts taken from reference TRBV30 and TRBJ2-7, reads SQTIHQWPATLVQPVGSPLSLECTVEGTSNPNLYWYRQAAGRGLQLLFYSVGIGQISSEVPQNLSASRPQDRQFILSSKKLLLSDSGFYLCAWSVWTAYEQYFGPGTRLTVT.

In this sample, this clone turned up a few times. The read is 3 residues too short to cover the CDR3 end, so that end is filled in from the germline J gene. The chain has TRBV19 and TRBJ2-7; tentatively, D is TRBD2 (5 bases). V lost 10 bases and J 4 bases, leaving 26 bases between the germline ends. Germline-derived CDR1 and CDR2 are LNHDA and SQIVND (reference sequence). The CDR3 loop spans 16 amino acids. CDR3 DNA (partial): TGTGCCACCCAATCGTTCCCTCTCCGAGGGCCTTACGAG. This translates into CATQSFPLRGPYE. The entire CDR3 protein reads CATQSFPLRGPYEQYF. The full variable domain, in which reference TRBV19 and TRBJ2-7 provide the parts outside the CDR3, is DGGITQSPKYLFRKEGQNVTLSCEQNLNHDAMYWYRQDPGQGLRLIYYSQIVNDFQKGDIAEGYSVSREKKESFPLTVTSAQKNPTAFYLCATQSFPLRGPYEQYFGPGTRLTVT.

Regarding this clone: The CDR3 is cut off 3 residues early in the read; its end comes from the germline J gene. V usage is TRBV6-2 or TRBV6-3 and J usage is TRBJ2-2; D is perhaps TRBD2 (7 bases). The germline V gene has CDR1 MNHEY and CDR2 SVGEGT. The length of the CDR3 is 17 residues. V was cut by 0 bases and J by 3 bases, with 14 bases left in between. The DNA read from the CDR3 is TGTGCCAGCAGTTACTCGGTGGGGGGGCCGGACACCGGGGAG. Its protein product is CASSYSVGGPDTGE. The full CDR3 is CASSYSVGGPDTGELFF.

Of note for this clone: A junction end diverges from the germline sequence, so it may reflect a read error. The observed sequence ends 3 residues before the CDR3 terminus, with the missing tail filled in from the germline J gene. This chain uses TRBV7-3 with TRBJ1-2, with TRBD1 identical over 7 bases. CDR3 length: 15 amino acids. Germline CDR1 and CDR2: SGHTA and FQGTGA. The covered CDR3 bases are TGTGCCAGCAGCCCCTCCGGGACAGAGTTCTATGAC. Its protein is CASSPSGTEFYD. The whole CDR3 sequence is CASSPSGTEFYDYTF.